This is a list of T cell receptor beta chains from one sample in a study of control samples from healthy donors and cancer patients. Measured with immunoSEQ multiplex PCR; TCRdb has only the in-frame clones, and not every one. The repertoire consists of over 100,000 clones, with about 87% occurring once and the leading ten covering approximately 3.2%. The sample was blood. The receptors were sampled from a man in his forties or fifties in good health. Both conserved end residues are part of each CDR3. Rows give clone size only sometimes, using once, few, many, or a class for an expanded clone.

>TRBV6-5|.
CATQGEGTSNQPQHF
>TRBV15|.
CATSRDQREEQYF
>TRBV5-1|once
CASSPQEGRPEAFF
>TRBV18|.
CASSTTGTNQPQHF
>TRBV11-2|once
CASSLRHASYNEQFF
>TRBV19|.
CASSIGSGYTF
>TRBV5-6|.
CASSSQGVNEQFF
>TRBV6-5|.
CASSSGTSYNSPLHF
>TRBV9|once
CASSTGTGETQYF
>TRBV4-1|.
CASSQDLWGNYGYTF
>TRBV4-1|.
CASSQDRFGGASGELFF
>TRBV2|.
CASSETGLDQPQHF
>TRBV19|.
CASSIDDRRTYEQYF
>TRBV13|.
CASSMGRTTKGNYNEQFF
>TRBV19|.
CASSIFVEDYGYTF
>TRBV11-3|.
CASSTPGRYTDTQYF
>TRBV28|.
CASSLPRDRTSYEQYF
>TRBV5-1|few
CASSLGTGGGADGELFF
>TRBV7-6|.
CASSLAGGLDSGKLFF
>TRBV4-1|.
CASSQELGDGYTF
>TRBV4-1|.
CASSYIDRANTEAFF
>TRBV7-3|.
CASSLGSGLGNEQFF
>TRBV19|.
CASSLAGGPSSGELFF
>TRBV27|once
CASSTGTSKISGELFF
>TRBV20-1|few
CSASLPTNEKLFF
>TRBV19|.
CASSMMTGRNEQYF
>TRBV4-1|.
CASSSRPGTPDGNGYTF
>TRBV7-2|.
CASSLGQTTTYYNEQFF